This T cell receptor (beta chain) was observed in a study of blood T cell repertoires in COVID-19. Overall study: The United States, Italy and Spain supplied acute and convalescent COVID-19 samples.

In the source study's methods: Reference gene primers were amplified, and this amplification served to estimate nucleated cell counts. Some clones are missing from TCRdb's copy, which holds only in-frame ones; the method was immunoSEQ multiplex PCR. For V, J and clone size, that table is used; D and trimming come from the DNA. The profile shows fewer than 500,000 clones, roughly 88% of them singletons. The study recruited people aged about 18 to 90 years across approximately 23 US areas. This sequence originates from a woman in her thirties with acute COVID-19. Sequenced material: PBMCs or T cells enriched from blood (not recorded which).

CDR3 coding DNA: TGTGCCAGCTCACCGCGGGGGGATGAAAAACTGTTTTTT. Amino acids: CASSPRGDEKLFF. This chain links TRBV18 with TRBJ1-4, with a possible D match to TRBD1 (5 bases). Between the trimmed V and J ends, which lost 3 bases and 6 bases, there was a span of 8 bases. Germline V lookup: CDR1 KGHSH, CDR2 LQKENI. The CDR3 is 13 residues long.